This passage covers 14 T cell receptor beta chains from one sample sequenced in a study of blood T cell repertoires in COVID-19. Only in-frame clones appear in the TCRdb table, and some are missing; sequencing was by immunoSEQ multiplex PCR. The sample has fewer than 180,000 clones; 86% are singletons. Sequencing was carried out using peripheral blood. These receptors all come from a man between 65 and 80 years old with acute or convalescent COVID-19.

The chain recombines TRBV5-4 with TRBJ1-1, with D possibly being TRBD1 (6 bases). V was trimmed by 4 bases and J by 0 bases, leaving 16 bases between them. The CDR3 sequence is 16 residues long. Germline CDR1 reads SGHNT; CDR2 reads YYREEE (reference sequence). CDR3 sequence (DNA): TGTGCCAGCAGCCCCCAGACAGGCGCTATGAACACTGAAGCTTTCTTT. It yields the protein CASSPQTGAMNTEAFF.

The V and J genes are TRBV4-2 and TRBJ2-4, with 12 bases matching TRBD2. V gave up 1 base and J gave up 1 base; unmatched junction bases: 8. The germline CDR1 and CDR2 sequences are LGHNA and YNFKEQ. This CDR3 has 19 amino acids. The CDR3 DNA reads as TGTGCCAGCAGCCAAGGGGGGCTAGCGGGAGGGCCTGCCAAAAACATTCAGTACTTC. This translates into CASSQGGLAGGPAKNIQYF.

This chain uses TRBV5-4 with TRBJ1-1; perhaps TRBD1 as D (5 bases). Trimming left V 4 bases short and J 1 base short, with 8 bases between. CDR3 size: 13 residues. The germline gives CDR1 SGHNT, CDR2 YYREEE (reference sequence). CDR3 in amino acids: CASSPQGNTEAFF. The CDR3 bases are TGTGCCAGCAGCCCCCAGGGGAACACTGAAGCTTTCTTT.

In DNA form, the CDR3 reads TGTGCCAGCAGCGGGAGGGACAGGGGGTCTTACTATGGCTACACCTTC. The encoded protein is CASSGRDRGSYYGYTF. This rearrangement joins TRBV7-9 to TRBJ1-2; TRBD1 aligns across 11 bases. The CDR3 has 16 residues. In germline, CDR1 is SEHNR, CDR2 FQNEAQ (reference sequence). J gave up 3 bases and V 5 bases, and 8 bases lay outside the gene matches.

The chain employs TRBV6-5 and TRBJ1-2, with TRBD1 matching 7 bases. The CDR3 has 14 residues. Germline CDR1 and CDR2: MNHEY and SVGAGI. The trim removed 0 bases at V and 7 bases at J, leaving 5 bases unmatched. CDR3: CASSYSRGLGGYTF. The CDR3 DNA is TGTGCCAGCAGTTACTCGAGGGGGCTGGGTGGCTACACCTTC.

The V and J genes are TRBV6-5 and TRBJ2-7; 8 bases fit TRBD1. V dropped 6 bases and J dropped 4; count of bases not matched to a gene: 11. This CDR3 contains 15 residues. Germline V CDR1 and CDR2: MNHEY, SVGAGI. CDR3 DNA: TGTGCCAGCAGCCTAGGACAGGGTTGGGGGTACGAGCAGTACTTC. Translation: CASSLGQGWGYEQYF.

V and J are TRBV21-1 and TRBJ2-5; the table's D gene call, TRBD1, was not cross checked with the DNA. TRBV21-1 is deemed a pseudogene. The CDR3 consists of 13 residues. In DNA, the CDR3 is TGTGCCAGCAGCAAAGACCAGGTGGGGACCCAGTACTTC. It is translated as CASSKDQVGTQYF.

This sequence joins TRBV30 and TRBJ2-3, with 7 bases lining up with TRBD2. J lost 2 bases, V lost 3 bases, and 5 bases had no gene match. This CDR3 is 14 amino acids long. CDR1 GTSNPN and CDR2 SVGIG come from the germline V gene (reference sequence). The CDR3 loop reads CAWRVLAATDTQYF. For the CDR3, the DNA is TGTGCCTGGAGGGTTCTAGCGGCCACAGATACGCAGTATTTT. The whole variable domain, remainder taken from reference TRBV30 and TRBJ2-3, is SQTIHQWPATLVQPVGSPLSLECTVEGTSNPNLYWYRQAAGRGLQLLFYSVGIGQISSEVPQNLSASRPQDRQFILSSKKLLLSDSGFYLCAWRVLAATDTQYFGPGTRLTVL.

The gene calls are TRBV6-6 and TRBJ2-3, with 12 bases identical to TRBD2. The CDR3 is 15 amino acids. The V gene's germline CDR1 is MNHNY and CDR2 SVGAGI (reference sequence). V lost 5 bases and J lost 8; bases outside the gene matches: 8. The CDR3 region has the DNA TGTGCCAGCAGTCCACCGACTAGCGGGAGAGGTACGCAGTATTTT. This sequence encodes CASSPPTSGRGTQYF.

The J gene is TRBJ2-2, the V gene TRBV27; TRBD2 is a possible D gene (7 bases). Germline CDR1 MNHEY, CDR2 SMNVEV (reference sequence). V lost 8 bases and J lost 4, with 11 bases in between. The CDR3 runs 13 residues. This CDR3 reads CASWGGFTGELFF. The CDR3 DNA reads as TGTGCCAGCTGGGGGGGCTTCACCGGGGAGCTGTTTTTT.

The chain joins TRBV6-1 to TRBJ1-4; 8 positions agree with TRBD1. Trimming took 4 bases from V and 0 from J; bases not matched to a gene: 4. CDR3 length: 16 residues. Germline CDR1 MNHNS, CDR2 SASEGT. This chain's CDR3 is CASSAQGAATNEKLFF. The DNA of the CDR3 is TGTGCCAGCAGTGCCCAGGGGGCCGCAACTAATGAAAAACTGTTTTTT.

The chain combines TRBV11-1 with TRBJ2-3; D is uncertain. With 4 bases removed from V and 6 bases from J, the gap between germline ends came to 11 bases. The CDR3 has 13 residues. Germline CDR1 reads SGHAT; CDR2 reads FQDESV (reference sequence). The CDR3 loop is CASSSRSGDTQYF. The CDR3 region has the DNA TGTGCCAGCAGCTCTAGATCTGGGGATACGCAGTATTTT.

The CDR3 reads CASSQLGLRGREDTEAFF. CDR3 DNA sequence: TGCGCCAGCAGCCAACTAGGCTTGAGGGGGCGCGAGGACACTGAAGCTTTCTTT. This chain joins TRBV4-1 and TRBJ1-1, with 7 bases identical to TRBD1. CDR1 and CDR2 (germline): MGHRA, YSYEKL. The CDR3 is 18 residues long. The V segment lost 2 bases and the J segment 3 bases; nucleotides outside the gene matches: 15.

V usage is TRBV10-3 and J usage is TRBJ2-1; 13 nucleotides match TRBD2. J lost 1 base, V lost 6 bases, and 12 bases had no gene match. This CDR3 comprises 19 residues. Germline V gene sequence: CDR1 ENHRY, CDR2 SYGVKD. The CDR3 DNA reads as TGTGCCATCAGCCAACTAGCGGGAGGGCCCTTTGGGTCCTACAATGAGCAGTTCTTC. Translating it yields CAISQLAGGPFGSYNEQFF.